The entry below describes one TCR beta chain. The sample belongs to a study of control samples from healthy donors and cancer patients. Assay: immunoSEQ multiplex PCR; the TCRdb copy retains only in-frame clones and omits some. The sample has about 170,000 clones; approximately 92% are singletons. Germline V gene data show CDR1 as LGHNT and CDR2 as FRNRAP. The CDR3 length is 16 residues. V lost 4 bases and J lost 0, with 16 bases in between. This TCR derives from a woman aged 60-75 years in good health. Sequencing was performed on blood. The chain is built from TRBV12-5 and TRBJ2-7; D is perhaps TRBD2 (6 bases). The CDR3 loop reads CASGSPTVGLSYEQYF. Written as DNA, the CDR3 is TGTGCTAGTGGTTCCCCGACAGTGGGACTCTCCTACGAGCAGTACTTC.